This is a list of T cell receptor beta chains from one sample in a study of OX40 agonist ivuxolimab in advanced cancers. TCRdb keeps only in-frame clones here, not all; method: immunoSEQ multiplex PCR. Of under 80,000 clones in the sample, about 93% were seen once. Sequenced material: CD4+ or CD8+ T cells sorted from blood, taken in a trial of the OX40 agonist ivuxolimab. These receptors were collected from an adult with an advanced solid tumor such as melanoma, head and neck, liver or kidney cancer. The conserved cysteine and the conserved F or W are not part of the CDR3 here. Clone sizes are given selectively: once, few, many, or a class where the clone is expanded.

CDR3: ASSVLGSDEQY; V: TRBV4-1; size: .; J: TRBJ2-7
CDR3: ASSRDAGYQETQY; V: TRBV9; size: .; J: TRBJ2-5
CDR3: ASRGGQGATTIYEQY; V: TRBV5-1; size: .; J: TRBJ2-7
CDR3: ASSPVGSGTEAF; V: TRBV18; size: .; J: TRBJ1-1
CDR3: ASSAGSEGYNEQF; V: TRBV5-4; size: .; J: TRBJ2-1
CDR3: ASSLSQQGAGELF; V: TRBV4-1; size: .; J: TRBJ2-2
CDR3: ATRDGITDTQY; V: TRBV27; size: .; J: TRBJ2-3
CDR3: ASSSTSGSSNEQF; V: TRBV7-9; size: .; J: TRBJ2-1
CDR3: ASSLALAGLTYEQY; V: TRBV7-6; size: .; J: TRBJ2-7
CDR3: ASSARYPGTGYSNQPQH; V: TRBV27; size: once; J: TRBJ1-5
CDR3: ASSLRGPTRAEQY; V: TRBV28; size: .; J: TRBJ2-7
CDR3: ASSPTWGPNYGYT; V: TRBV6-6; size: .; J: TRBJ1-2
CDR3: ASSWGGQMYNEQF; V: TRBV5-6; size: .; J: TRBJ2-1
CDR3: AWSEGGGEQY; V: TRBV30; size: .; J: TRBJ2-7
CDR3: ASSLTTGGYEQY; V: TRBV5-1; size: .; J: TRBJ2-7
CDR3: ASSLGTGAYEQY; V: TRBV27; size: .; J: TRBJ2-7
CDR3: ASSYTWGSRDSAYEQY; V: TRBV27; size: .; J: TRBJ2-7
CDR3: ASSDNPSGEQY; V: TRBV9; size: .; J: TRBJ2-7
CDR3: ASSFLGGSSGEETQY; V: TRBV5-4; size: .; J: TRBJ2-5
CDR3: ASSLGLAGGDEQF; V: TRBV2; size: .; J: TRBJ2-1
CDR3: ASSQDTGEKLF; V: TRBV14; size: .; J: TRBJ1-4
CDR3: ASRPGLAGVRDTQY; V: TRBV7-2; size: .; J: TRBJ2-3
CDR3: ASSEFGESSYNEQF; V: TRBV6-4; size: .; J: TRBJ2-1